The clone carrying this T cell receptor beta chain was detected once. As yet, its antigen is unknown. V shed 6 bases and J shed 4 bases, with 10 bases lying between them. This CDR3 spans 13 amino acids. Germline CDR1 is MDHEN and CDR2 is SYDVKM. The data belong to a study of shared clonotypes between healthy human individuals. Points from the study as a whole: Sampling was confined to blood; repertoires within tissues likely differ. Inspection by rarefaction showed sorted-subset sequencing to be incomplete despite large depth.

Original processing notes: From ImmunoSEQ came sequences covering only the junction and carrying no quality scores, so filtering differed. Data came from immunoSEQ multiplex PCR; TCRdb stores just in-frame clones and leaves some out. D and trimming come from the DNA, and the V and J calls and clone size come from that table. The table records under 1,900,000 clones, less than 99% of them present only once. The V gene is TRBV28, the J gene TRBJ1-5, with a weak D call TRBD1 (5 bases). This TCR was recovered from a man aged 25 to 40 in good health. Sequencing input: naive CD4+ T cells sorted from blood. Sample subset: CD45RA+ positively selected. Here the CDR3 reads CASRSSGNQPQHF. The CDR3 nucleotides are TGTGCCAGCAGGTCATCAGGGAATCAGCCCCAGCATTTT.